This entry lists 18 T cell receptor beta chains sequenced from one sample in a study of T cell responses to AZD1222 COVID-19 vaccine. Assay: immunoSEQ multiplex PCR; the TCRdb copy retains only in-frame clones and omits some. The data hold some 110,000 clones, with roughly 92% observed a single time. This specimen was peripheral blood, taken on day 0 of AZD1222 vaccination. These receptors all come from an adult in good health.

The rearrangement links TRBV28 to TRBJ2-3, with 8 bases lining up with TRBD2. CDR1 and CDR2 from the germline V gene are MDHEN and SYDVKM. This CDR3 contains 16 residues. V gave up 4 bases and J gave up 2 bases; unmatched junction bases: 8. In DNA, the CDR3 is TGTGCCAGCAGTTATCCGCGGGGGGCCTCCACAGATACGCAGTATTTT. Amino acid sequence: CASSYPRGASTDTQYF.

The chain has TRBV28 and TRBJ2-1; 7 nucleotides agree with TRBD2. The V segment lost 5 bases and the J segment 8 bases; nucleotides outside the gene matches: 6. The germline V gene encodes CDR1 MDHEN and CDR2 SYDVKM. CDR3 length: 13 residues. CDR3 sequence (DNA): TGTGCCAGCAGTCTTCGGGGGGACCATGAGCAGTTCTTC. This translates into CASSLRGDHEQFF.

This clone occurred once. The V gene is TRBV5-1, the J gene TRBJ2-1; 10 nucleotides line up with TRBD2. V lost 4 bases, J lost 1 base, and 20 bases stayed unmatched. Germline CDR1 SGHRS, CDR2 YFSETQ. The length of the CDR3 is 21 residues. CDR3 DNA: TGCGCCAGCAGCCTACGAGCTAGCGGGAGTTTATTGACAGAGTCCTACAATGAGCAGTTCTTC. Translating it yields CASSLRASGSLLTESYNEQFF.

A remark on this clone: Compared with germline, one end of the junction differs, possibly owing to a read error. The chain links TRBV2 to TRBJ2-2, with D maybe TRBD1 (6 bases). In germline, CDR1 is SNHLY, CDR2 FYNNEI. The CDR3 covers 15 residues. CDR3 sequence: CASRQGTGNIGELFF. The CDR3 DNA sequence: TGTGCCAGCCGTCAGGGGACGGGAAACATCGGGGAGCTGTTTTTT.

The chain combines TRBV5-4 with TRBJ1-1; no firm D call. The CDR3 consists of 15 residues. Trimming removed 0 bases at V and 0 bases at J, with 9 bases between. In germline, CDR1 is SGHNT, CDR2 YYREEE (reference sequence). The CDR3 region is CASSLETGMNTEAFF. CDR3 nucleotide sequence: TGTGCCAGCAGCTTGGAAACGGGAATGAACACTGAAGCTTTCTTT. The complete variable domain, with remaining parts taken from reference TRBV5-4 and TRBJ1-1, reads ETGVTQSPTHLIKTRGQQVTLRCSSQSGHNTVSWYQQALGQGPQFIFQYYREEENGRGNFPPRFSGLQFPNYSSELNVNALELDDSALYLCASSLETGMNTEAFFGQGTRLTVV.

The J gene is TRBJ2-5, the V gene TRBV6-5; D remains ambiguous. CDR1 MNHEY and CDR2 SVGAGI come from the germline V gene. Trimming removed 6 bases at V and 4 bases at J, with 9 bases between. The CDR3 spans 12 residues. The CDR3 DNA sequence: TGTGCCAGCAGCCCGATCGGAGAGACCCAGTACTTC. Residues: CASSPIGETQYF.

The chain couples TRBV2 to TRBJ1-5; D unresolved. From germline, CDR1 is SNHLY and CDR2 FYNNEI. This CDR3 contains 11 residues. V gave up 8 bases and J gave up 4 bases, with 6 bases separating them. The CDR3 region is CASGDNQPQHF. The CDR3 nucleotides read TGTGCCAGCGGAGATAATCAGCCCCAGCATTTT.

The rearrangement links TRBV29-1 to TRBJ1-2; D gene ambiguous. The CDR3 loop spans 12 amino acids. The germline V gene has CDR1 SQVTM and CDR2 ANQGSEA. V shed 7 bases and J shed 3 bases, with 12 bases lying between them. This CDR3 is CSAGLKDYGYTF. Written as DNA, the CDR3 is TGCAGCGCTGGGCTGAAGGACTATGGCTACACCTTC.

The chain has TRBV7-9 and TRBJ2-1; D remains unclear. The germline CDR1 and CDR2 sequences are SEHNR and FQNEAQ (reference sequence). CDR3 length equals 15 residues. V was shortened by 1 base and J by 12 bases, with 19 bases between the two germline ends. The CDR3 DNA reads TGTGCCAGCAGCTTAGGTACAAGAACGCTTCTAGGGCAGTTCTTC. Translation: CASSLGTRTLLGQFF.

The CDR3, as DNA: TGTGCCAGCAGCCCCCGGACTAGCGGGAGGGCCGGGGAGCTGTTTTTT. Its protein is CASSPRTSGRAGELFF. The gene calls are TRBV7-8 and TRBJ2-2; 15 nucleotides align to TRBD2. Germline loops: CDR1 SGHVS, CDR2 FQNEAQ. This CDR3 spans 16 amino acids. After removal of 5 bases from V and 6 bases from J, the junction contained 4 bases not matched to a gene.

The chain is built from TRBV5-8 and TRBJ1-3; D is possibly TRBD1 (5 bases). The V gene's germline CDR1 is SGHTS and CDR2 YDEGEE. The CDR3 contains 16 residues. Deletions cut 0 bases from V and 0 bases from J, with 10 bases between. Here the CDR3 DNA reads TGTGCCAGCAGCTTGGGTACAGGTCCCTCTGGAAACACCATATATTTT. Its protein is CASSLGTGPSGNTIYF.

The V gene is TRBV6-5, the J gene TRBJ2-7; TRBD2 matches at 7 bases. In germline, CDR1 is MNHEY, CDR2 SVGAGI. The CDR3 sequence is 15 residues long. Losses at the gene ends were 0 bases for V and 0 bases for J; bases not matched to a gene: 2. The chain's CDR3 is CASSYSSSGSYEQYF. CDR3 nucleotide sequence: TGTGCCAGCAGTTACTCGTCTAGCGGCTCCTACGAGCAGTACTTC.

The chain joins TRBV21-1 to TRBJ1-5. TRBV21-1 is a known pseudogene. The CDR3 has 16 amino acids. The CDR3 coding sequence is TGTGCCAGCAGCCTCCTAAGGGGGGCTAGCAATCAGCCCCAGCATTTT. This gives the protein CASSLLRGASNQPQHF.

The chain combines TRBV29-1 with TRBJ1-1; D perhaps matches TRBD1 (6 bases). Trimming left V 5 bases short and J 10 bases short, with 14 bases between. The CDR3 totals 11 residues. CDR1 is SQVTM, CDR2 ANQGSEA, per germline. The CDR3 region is CSVTRGGRAFF. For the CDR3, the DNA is TGCAGCGTTACTAGGGGGGGACGAGCTTTCTTT.

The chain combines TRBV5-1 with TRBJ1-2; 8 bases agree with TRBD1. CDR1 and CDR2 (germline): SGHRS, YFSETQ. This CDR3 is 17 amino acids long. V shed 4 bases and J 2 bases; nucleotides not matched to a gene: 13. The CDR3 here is CASSPSGQGGVNYGYTF. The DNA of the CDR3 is TGCGCCAGCAGCCCTTCCGGACAGGGTGGAGTCAACTATGGCTACACCTTC.

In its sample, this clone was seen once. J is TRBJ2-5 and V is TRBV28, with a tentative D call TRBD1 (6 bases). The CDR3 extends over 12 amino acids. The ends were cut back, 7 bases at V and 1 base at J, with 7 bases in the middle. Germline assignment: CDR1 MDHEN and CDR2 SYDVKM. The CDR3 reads CASTQGQETQYF. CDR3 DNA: TGTGCCAGCACACAGGGCCAAGAGACCCAGTACTTC.

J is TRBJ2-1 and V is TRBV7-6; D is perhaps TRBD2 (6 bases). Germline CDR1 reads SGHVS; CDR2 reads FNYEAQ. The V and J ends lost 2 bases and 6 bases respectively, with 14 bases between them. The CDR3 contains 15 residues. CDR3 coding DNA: TGTGCCAGCAGCTTACATCTCGGGGGAGTCAATGAGCAGTTCTTC. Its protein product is CASSLHLGGVNEQFF. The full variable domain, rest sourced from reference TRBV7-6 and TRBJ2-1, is GAGVSQSPRYKVTKRGQDVALRCDPISGHVSLYWYRQALGQGPEFLTYFNYEAQQDKSGLPNDRFSAERPEGSISTLTIQRTEQRDSAMYRCASSLHLGGVNEQFFGPGTRLTVL.

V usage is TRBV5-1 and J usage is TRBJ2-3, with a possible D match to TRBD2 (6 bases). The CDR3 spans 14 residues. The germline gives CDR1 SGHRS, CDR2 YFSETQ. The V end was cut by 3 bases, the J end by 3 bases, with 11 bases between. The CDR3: CASSWGTETDTQYF. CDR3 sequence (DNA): TGCGCCAGCAGCTGGGGGACTGAAACAGATACGCAGTATTTT. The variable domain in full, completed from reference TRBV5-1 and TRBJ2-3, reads KAGVTQTPRYLIKTRGQQVTLSCSPISGHRSVSWYQQTPGQGLQFLFEYFSETQRNKGNFPGRFSGRQFSNSRSEMNVSTLELGDSALYLCASSWGTETDTQYFGPGTRLTVL.